This TCR beta chain was obtained from a study of blood T cell repertoires in COVID-19 (dated by TCRdb to about 2020). For the study in its entirety: Samples covering the acute and convalescent phases of COVID-19 were provided by collaborators in the United States, Italy and Spain. The prospective study material was composed of cDNA or gDNA derived from T cells, B-cell-depleted T cells, or PBMCs. Deeply sampled blood TCRbeta repertoires from subjects exposed to, actively infected with, or recovered from COVID-19 were included in the dataset. A freely available public database, intended as a resource for researchers studying the immune response to SARS-CoV-2, is where the repertoires were released. Samples were obtained from the ongoing ImmuneRACE study (first 160 participants) and from about 1,300 subjects provided by 6 global collaborators. Sample metadata almost always included a de-identified subject ID, COVID-19 status, age in years and sex. Where available, HLA class I and class II types were taken from metadata supplied by the sample provider and were not determined by assay-based typing. General conclusions and limits of the study: The amount of clinical and demographic metadata varied by source and participant and was provided uncurated.

TCRbeta CDR3 regions were amplified from genomic DNA by means of the immunoSEQ Assay, a bias-controlled multiplex PCR. Per the authors' processing: Within the assay, amplification of reference gene primers was used to estimate how many nucleated cells each sample contained. Sequence reads were collapsed and filtered to measure the absolute abundance of every unique TCRbeta CDR3 rearrangement. For each sample, productive Simpson clonality was calculated by taking the square root of Simpson's diversity index across productive rearrangements. TCRdb limited this immuneACCESS table to in-frame rearrangements with V and J called. A share of clones is missing; checked studies link under half to unresolved V genes, and the rest is unexplained. V and J calls and clone size are given by that table; D and trimming were obtained from the DNA. The sample table lists 130,000 or so clones, about 87% of them with a count of one. Over 9% of the sample goes to the ten largest clones.

The collaborating institutions used their own protocols to collect whole blood in K2EDTA tubes. For TCRbeta analysis, collaborator samples were shipped as frozen whole blood, as isolated PBMCs, or as DNA extracted from either sample type. As to this clone: The clone's antigen remains unknown. Nothing much larger sits one base from this clone, and base qualities are not available.

V is shortened by 4 bases, J by 1 base, and the region joining them spans 11 bases. Spanning cysteine to phenylalanine, the CDR3 consists of 14 amino acids. The retained sequence is limited to the CDR3, 42 bases, with the frame set at the first base. The germline V gene yields SGHRS for CDR1 and YFSETQ for CDR2. The rearrangement combines TRBV5-1 with TRBJ1-1; the D region possibly corresponds to TRBD1 (5 bases align). Material for sequencing was peripheral blood. This clonotype was obtained from a middle-aged man with acute or convalescent COVID-19. Here the CDR3 is given as CASSPRTRNTEAFF. The DNA reads as follows: TGCGCCAGCAGCCCGCGGACACGGAACACTGAAGCTTTCTTT.